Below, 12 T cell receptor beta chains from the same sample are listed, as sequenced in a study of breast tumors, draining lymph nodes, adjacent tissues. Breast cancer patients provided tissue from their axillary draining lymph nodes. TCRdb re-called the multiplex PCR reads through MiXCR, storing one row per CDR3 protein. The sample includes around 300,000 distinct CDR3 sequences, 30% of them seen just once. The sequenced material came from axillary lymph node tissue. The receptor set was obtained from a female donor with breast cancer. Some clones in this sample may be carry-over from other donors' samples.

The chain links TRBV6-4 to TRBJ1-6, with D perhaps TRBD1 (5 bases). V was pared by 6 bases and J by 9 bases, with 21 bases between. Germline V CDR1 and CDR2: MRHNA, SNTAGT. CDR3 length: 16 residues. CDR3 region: CASSPPRRTGVSPLHF. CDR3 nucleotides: TGTGCCAGCAGCCCCCCGCGGAGGACGGGGGTTTCACCCCTCCACTTT.

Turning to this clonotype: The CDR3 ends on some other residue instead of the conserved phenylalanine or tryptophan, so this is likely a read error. CDR3 in DNA: TGCAGTGCAACCCGGACTAGCGGGAGGAAATCCTACAATGAGCAGTTCTCC. This encodes CSATRTSGRKSYNEQFS. This chain uses TRBV20-1 with TRBJ2-1, with TRBD2 matching over 14 bases. The V and J ends lost 6 bases and 1 base, in that order; junction bases with no gene match: 8. The CDR3 consists of 17 residues. The germline gives CDR1 DFQATT, CDR2 SNEGSKA (reference sequence).

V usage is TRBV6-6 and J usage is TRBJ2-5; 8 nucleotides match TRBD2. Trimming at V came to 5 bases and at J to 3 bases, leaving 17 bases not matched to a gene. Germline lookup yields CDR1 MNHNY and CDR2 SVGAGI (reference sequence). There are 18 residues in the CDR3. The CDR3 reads CASSHVSIGSGKKETQYF. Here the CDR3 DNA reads TGTGCCAGCAGTCACGTTTCCATAGGTAGCGGGAAGAAAGAGACCCAGTACTTC.

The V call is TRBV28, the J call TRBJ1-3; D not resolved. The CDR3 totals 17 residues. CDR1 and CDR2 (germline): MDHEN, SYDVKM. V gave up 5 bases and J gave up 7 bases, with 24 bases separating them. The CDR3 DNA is TGTGCCAGCAGTCCCTCTTACCCCACACAACATGCGAACACCATATATTTT. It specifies CASSPSYPTQHANTIYF.

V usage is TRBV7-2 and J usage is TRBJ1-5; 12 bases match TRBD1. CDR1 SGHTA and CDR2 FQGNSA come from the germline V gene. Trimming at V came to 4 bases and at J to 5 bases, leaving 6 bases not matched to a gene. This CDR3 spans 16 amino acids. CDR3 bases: TGTGCCAGCAGCTCCGGGACAGGGGGCGTGTATCAGCCCCAGCATTTT. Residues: CASSSGTGGVYQPQHF. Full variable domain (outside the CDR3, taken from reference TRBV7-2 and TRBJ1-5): GAGVSQSPSNKVTEKGKDVELRCDPISGHTALYWYRQSLGQGLEFLIYFQGNSAPDKSGLPSDRFSAERTGGSVSTLTIQRTQQEDSAVYLCASSSGTGGVYQPQHFGDGTRLSIL.

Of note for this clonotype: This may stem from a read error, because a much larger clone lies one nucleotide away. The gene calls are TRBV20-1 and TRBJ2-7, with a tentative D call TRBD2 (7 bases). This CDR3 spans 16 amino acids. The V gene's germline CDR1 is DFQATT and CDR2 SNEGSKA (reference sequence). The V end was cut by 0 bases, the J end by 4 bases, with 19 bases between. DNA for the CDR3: TGCAGTGCTAGAGATACTAGGGGGGGAACGATGTACGAGCAGTACTTC. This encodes CSARDTRGGTMYEQYF.

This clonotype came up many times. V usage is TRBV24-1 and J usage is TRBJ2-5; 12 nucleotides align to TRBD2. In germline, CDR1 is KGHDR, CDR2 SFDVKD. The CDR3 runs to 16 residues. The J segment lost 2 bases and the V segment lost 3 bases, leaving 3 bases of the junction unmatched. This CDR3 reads CATSDLAGGEQETQYF. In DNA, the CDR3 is TGTGCCACCAGTGATCTAGCGGGAGGGGAGCAAGAGACCCAGTACTTC.

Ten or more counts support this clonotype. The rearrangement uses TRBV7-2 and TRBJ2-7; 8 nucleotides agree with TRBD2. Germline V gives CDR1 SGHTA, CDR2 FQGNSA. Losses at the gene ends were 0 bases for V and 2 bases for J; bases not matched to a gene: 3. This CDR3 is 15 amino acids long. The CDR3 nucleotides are TGTGCCAGCAGCTTAGCGCTAGCGGGCACCTACGAGCAGTACTTC. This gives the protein CASSLALAGTYEQYF.

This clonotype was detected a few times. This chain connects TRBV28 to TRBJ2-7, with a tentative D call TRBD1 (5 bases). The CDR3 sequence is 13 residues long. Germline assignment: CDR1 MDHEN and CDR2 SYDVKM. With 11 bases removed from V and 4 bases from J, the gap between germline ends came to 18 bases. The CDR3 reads CASTGRAKYEQYF. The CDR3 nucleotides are TGTGCCTCGACGGGCAGGGCAAAGTACGAGCAGTACTTC.

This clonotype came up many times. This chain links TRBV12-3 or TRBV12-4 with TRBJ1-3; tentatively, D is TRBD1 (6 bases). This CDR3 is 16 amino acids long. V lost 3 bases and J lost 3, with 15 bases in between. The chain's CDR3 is CASSLMFGGLGNTIYF. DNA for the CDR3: TGTGCCAGCAGTTTGATGTTCGGGGGGCTTGGAAACACCATATATTTT.

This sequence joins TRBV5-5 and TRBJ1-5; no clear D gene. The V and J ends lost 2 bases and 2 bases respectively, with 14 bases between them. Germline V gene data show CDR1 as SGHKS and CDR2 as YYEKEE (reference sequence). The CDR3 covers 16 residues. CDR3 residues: CASSLVLTEGNQPQHF. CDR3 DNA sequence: TGTGCCAGCAGCTTAGTACTCACGGAGGGCAATCAGCCCCAGCATTTT.

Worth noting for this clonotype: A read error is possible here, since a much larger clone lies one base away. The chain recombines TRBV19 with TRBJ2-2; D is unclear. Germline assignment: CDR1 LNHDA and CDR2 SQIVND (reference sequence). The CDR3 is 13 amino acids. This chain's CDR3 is CASNITDTGELFF. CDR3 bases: TGTGCCAGTAATATAACAGACACCGGGGAGCTGTTTTTT.